Below, one TCR beta chain is given with its context. Assay: immunoSEQ multiplex PCR; the TCRdb copy retains only in-frame clones and omits some. The sample lists 9,000 to 10,000 clones, 86% occurring once. The source of the sample is a study of graft-versus-host responses after intestinal transplantation. As for the study in general: Each recipient received anti-thymocyte globulin induction, then tacrolimus and steroids for about 3 years.

Graft tissue processing released intraepithelial and lamina propria lymphocytes. Trimming cost V 0 bases and J 5 bases, with 21 bases left between them. The CDR3 length is 18 residues. The germline V gene encodes CDR1 MGHRA and CDR2 YSYEKL. The input for sequencing was ileum tissue, taken 700 to 850 days after intestinal transplantation. The source of this sequence is a human patient who received an intestinal transplant, so some T cells may come from the graft donor. This chain connects TRBV4-1 to TRBJ2-3; either TRBD1 or TRBD2 may fit D (7 bases each). CDR3 sequence reads: CASSQDGPRSGTVDTQYF. CDR3 nucleotide sequence: TGCGCCAGCAGCCAAGATGGCCCTAGGAGCGGGACAGTAGATACGCAGTATTTT.